The source of this T cell receptor (beta chain) is a study of blood T cell repertoires in COVID-19. In the study overall: Sites in the United States, Italy and Spain provided acute and convalescent COVID-19 samples. Sample material is recorded as cDNA or gDNA derived from T cells, B-cell-depleted T cells, or PBMCs.

Methods used by the authors: Researchers report that nucleated cell counts were estimated from reference gene primer amplification. Clones were read by immunoSEQ multiplex PCR, and TCRdb kept only the in-frame ones, dropping some. V and J calls plus clone size are reproduced from that table; the DNA served to infer D and trimming. The sample lists 120,000 to 150,000 clones; roughly 85% were seen once. The germline V gene encodes CDR1 SGHRS and CDR2 YFSETQ. Germline trimming cut 0 bases from V and 4 bases from J; bases unmatched to any gene: 6. This CDR3 is 17 amino acids long. The sequence came from a man between 45 and 60 years old with acute or convalescent COVID-19. The sample consisted of peripheral blood. The chain employs TRBV5-1 and TRBJ2-2, with 10 bases matching TRBD1. Here the CDR3 reads CASSLERQGAGTGELFF. In DNA form, the CDR3 reads TGCGCCAGCAGCTTGGAACGACAGGGGGCTGGCACCGGGGAGCTGTTTTTT. The full variable domain, its missing parts supplied by reference TRBV5-1 and TRBJ2-2, is KAGVTQTPRYLIKTRGQQVTLSCSPISGHRSVSWYQQTPGQGLQFLFEYFSETQRNKGNFPGRFSGRQFSNSRSEMNVSTLELGDSALYLCASSLERQGAGTGELFFGEGSRLTVL.